This is a list of T cell receptor beta chains from one sample in a study of long-term antiretroviral therapy in people with HIV. TCRdb keeps only in-frame clones here, not all; method: immunoSEQ multiplex PCR. Among 25,000 to 30,000 clones, approximately 85% were seen once, and the ten largest hold around 8.3%. The sample was unsorted PBMCs, taken 3 years after starting antiretroviral therapy. The receptors stem from a middle-aged man with HIV. The CDR3 runs from the conserved cysteine through the conserved F or W. Fields, in order: clone size, D gene, V gene, J gene, CDR3 protein, CDR3 DNA. A D gene is named only where the DNA matches it firmly. Expanded clones are given a class, and other clones once, few, many or no size at all.

clone size: .; D gene: TRBD2; V gene: TRBV4-1; J gene: TRBJ2-7; CDR3 protein: CASSLTSGVGYEQYF; CDR3 DNA: TGCGCCAGCAGCCTAACTAGCGGGGTAGGATACGAGCAGTACTTC
clone size: .; D gene: .; V gene: TRBV6-5; J gene: TRBJ2-3; CDR3 protein: CASSFFHPRTDTQYF; CDR3 DNA: TGTGCCAGCAGTTTCTTTCATCCTCGCACAGATACGCAGTATTTT
clone size: .; D gene: .; V gene: TRBV30; J gene: TRBJ1-1; CDR3 protein: CAWSPRTMGAFF; CDR3 DNA: TGTGCCTGGAGTCCCCGGACAATGGGAGCTTTCTTT
clone size: once; D gene: .; V gene: TRBV28; J gene: TRBJ1-4; CDR3 protein: CASSLSWSDEKLFF; CDR3 DNA: TGTGCCAGCAGTTTATCCTGGTCGGATGAAAAACTGTTTTTT
clone size: .; D gene: TRBD1; V gene: TRBV30; J gene: TRBJ1-1; CDR3 protein: CAWSRTQGEAFF; CDR3 DNA: TGTGCCTGGAGTCGTACACAGGGGGAAGCTTTCTTT
clone size: .; D gene: TRBD1; V gene: TRBV7-9; J gene: TRBJ1-5; CDR3 protein: CASSLGQRNQPQHF; CDR3 DNA: TGTGCCAGCAGCCTGGGACAGAGAAATCAGCCCCAGCATTTT
clone size: .; D gene: .; V gene: TRBV7-8; J gene: TRBJ1-2; CDR3 protein: CASSPLSQGSNYGYTF; CDR3 DNA: TGTGCCAGCAGCCCATTGTCCCAAGGGAGTAACTATGGCTACACCTTC
clone size: .; D gene: .; V gene: TRBV7-9; J gene: TRBJ1-2; CDR3 protein: CASSSSSGGYTF; CDR3 DNA: TGTGCCAGCAGCTCCAGTTCGGGCGGCTACACCTTC
clone size: .; D gene: .; V gene: TRBV6-5; J gene: TRBJ1-3; CDR3 protein: CASSGPGPSGNTIYF; CDR3 DNA: TGTGCCAGCAGCGGCCCGGGACCCTCGGGAAACACCATATATTTT
clone size: .; D gene: TRBD1; V gene: TRBV5-1; J gene: TRBJ2-7; CDR3 protein: CASSLGARQGTVSYEQYF; CDR3 DNA: TGCGCCAGCAGCTTGGGGGCGAGACAGGGGACCGTTTCCTACGAGCAGTACTTC
clone size: .; D gene: .; V gene: TRBV5-1; J gene: TRBJ1-1; CDR3 protein: CASSLEEGLRGREAFF; CDR3 DNA: TGCGCCAGCAGCTTGGAAGAGGGGTTGAGGGGTCGGGAAGCTTTCTTT
clone size: few; D gene: TRBD1; V gene: TRBV5-1; J gene: TRBJ1-1; CDR3 protein: CATSRDRTEAFF; CDR3 DNA: TGCGCCACCTCCCGGGACAGAACTGAAGCTTTCTTT
clone size: .; D gene: .; V gene: TRBV5-6; J gene: TRBJ1-5; CDR3 protein: CASSGGVGYQPQHF; CDR3 DNA: TGTGCCAGCAGCGGCGGGGTGGGATATCAGCCCCAGCATTTT
clone size: .; D gene: .; V gene: TRBV23-1; J gene: TRBJ2-1; CDR3 protein: CASSQGGNEQFF; CDR3 DNA: TGCGCCAGCAGTCAAGGGGGCAATGAGCAGTTCTTC
clone size: .; D gene: .; V gene: TRBV5-1; J gene: TRBJ1-1; CDR3 protein: CASSTAGNMNTEAFF; CDR3 DNA: TGCGCCAGCAGCACCGCGGGGAACATGAACACTGAAGCTTTCTTT
clone size: once; D gene: TRBD1; V gene: TRBV4-1; J gene: TRBJ2-7; CDR3 protein: CASSQDQTGKTYEQYF; CDR3 DNA: TGCGCCAGCAGCCAAGATCAGACAGGGAAAACCTACGAGCAGTACTTC
clone size: .; D gene: .; V gene: TRBV11-2; J gene: TRBJ1-1; CDR3 protein: CASSLGGAGLTEAFF; CDR3 DNA: TGTGCCAGCAGCTTAGGCGGGGCAGGGCTAACCGAAGCTTTCTTT
clone size: .; D gene: TRBD1; V gene: TRBV28; J gene: TRBJ2-7; CDR3 protein: CASSLVLGTGRYEQYF; CDR3 DNA: TGTGCCAGCAGTTTAGTCCTAGGGACAGGGAGGTACGAGCAGTACTTC
clone size: .; D gene: TRBD2; V gene: TRBV19; J gene: TRBJ2-5; CDR3 protein: CASRGDQETQYF; CDR3 DNA: TGTGCCAGTCGGGGGGACCAAGAGACCCAGTACTTC
clone size: .; D gene: TRBD1; V gene: TRBV5-8; J gene: TRBJ1-2; CDR3 protein: CASSLNRGNYGYTF; CDR3 DNA: TGTGCCAGCAGCCTAAACAGGGGTAACTATGGCTACACCTTC
clone size: .; D gene: .; V gene: TRBV6-1; J gene: TRBJ1-6; CDR3 protein: CASSEARGNSPLHF; CDR3 DNA: TGTGCCAGCAGTGAAGCGAGGGGAAATTCACCCCTCCACTTT
clone size: once; D gene: .; V gene: TRBV2; J gene: TRBJ1-4; CDR3 protein: CASNVPRQFAVANEKLFF; CDR3 DNA: TGTGCCAGCAATGTCCCCCGGCAGTTCGCGGTGGCTAATGAAAAACTGTTTTTT
clone size: .; D gene: TRBD2; V gene: TRBV2; J gene: TRBJ2-5; CDR3 protein: CASSLSGRGSPGETQYF; CDR3 DNA: TGTGCCAGCAGTTTAAGCGGGAGGGGATCTCCAGGCGAGACCCAGTACTTC
clone size: .; D gene: .; V gene: TRBV11-2; J gene: TRBJ1-1; CDR3 protein: CASSLALPNTEAFF; CDR3 DNA: TGTGCCAGCAGCTTGGCCCTTCCGAACACTGAAGCTTTCTTT
clone size: few; D gene: .; V gene: TRBV6-5; J gene: TRBJ2-7; CDR3 protein: CASSPGREQYF; CDR3 DNA: TGTGCCAGCAGCCCGGGACGCGAGCAGTACTTC
clone size: few; D gene: .; V gene: TRBV18; J gene: TRBJ1-3; CDR3 protein: CASSPGQGSSGNTIYF; CDR3 DNA: TGTGCCAGCTCACCAGGGCAGGGAAGCTCTGGAAACACCATATATTTT
clone size: .; D gene: .; V gene: TRBV5-1; J gene: TRBJ1-1; CDR3 protein: CASSPDLNTEAFF; CDR3 DNA: TGCGCCAGCAGCCCTGACCTGAACACTGAAGCTTTCTTT
clone size: .; D gene: .; V gene: TRBV7-9; J gene: TRBJ1-4; CDR3 protein: CASSFGPANEKLFF; CDR3 DNA: TGTGCCAGCAGCTTTGGCCCAGCAAATGAAAAACTGTTTTTT
clone size: .; D gene: .; V gene: TRBV7-9; J gene: TRBJ2-4; CDR3 protein: CASSLLLETAKNIQYF; CDR3 DNA: TGTGCCAGCAGCTTACTCCTGGAGACAGCCAAAAACATTCAGTACTTC